This T cell receptor (beta chain) stems from a study of blood T cells in healthy people across ages. Overall study: Roughly one uniquely barcoded beta molecule per two T cells was captured. Study-wide findings and caveats: Older individuals had lower TCR beta diversity per million T cells (the decline was roughly linear).

Then a second PCR, running about 7 to 11 cycles, was carried out with a sample-barcoded 5' primer and a J-beta primer mix. TCRdb reprocessed the 5' RACE reads with MiXCR, giving one entry per CDR3 protein. The sample lists around 1,000,000 distinct CDR3 sequences; roughly 24% were seen once. For this clonotype: What it binds is not known.

CDR3 length: 13 amino acids. V gave up 7 bases and J gave up 1 base, with 10 bases separating them. Researchers collected about 9.6 milliliters of peripheral blood from every single donor. At least 5.5 micrograms of total RNA were extracted per sample. The same data also went into a second study, on T cells of mothers and their children.

The chain employs TRBV12-3 or TRBV12-4 and TRBJ1-2; TRBD1 is a possible D gene (5 bases). This receptor was obtained from a girl aged 2 to 9 in good health. What was sequenced was blood. This CDR3 reads CASNTGVNYGYTF. DNA for the CDR3: TGTGCCAGCAATACAGGCGTTAACTATGGCTACACCTTC.